This is a list of T cell receptor beta chains from one sample in a study of T cell responses to AZD1222 COVID-19 vaccine. Only in-frame clones appear in the TCRdb table, and some are missing; sequencing was by immunoSEQ multiplex PCR. This sample carries some 120,000 clones, 86% of them seen once, and the ten largest clones take about 2.9%. The sequences come from peripheral blood, collected 28 days after the second AZD1222 dose. The receptors derive from an adult who received the AZD1222 COVID-19 vaccine. Each CDR3 is given with its conserved first and last residue. A D gene is named only where the DNA matches it firmly. Not every row has a clone size; where given, it reads once, few, many or a size class.

D gene	V gene	clone size	J gene	CDR3 protein	CDR3 DNA
.	TRBV18	.	TRBJ2-3	CASSPPGGQRDTQYF	TGTGCCAGCTCACCACCTGGGGGGCAGAGAGATACGCAGTATTTT
TRBD2	TRBV19	.	TRBJ2-3	CASRYGRTRASDTQYF	TGTGCCAGTAGATATGGTCGGACTAGAGCCTCAGATACGCAGTATTTT
.	TRBV2	.	TRBJ2-2	CASRGTSNTGELFF	TGTGCCAGCAGGGGTACCTCGAACACCGGGGAGCTGTTTTTT
.	TRBV5-1	.	TRBJ1-2	CASSLEWGSNYGYTF	TGCGCCAGCAGCTTGGAGTGGGGGTCTAACTATGGCTACACCTTC
TRBD1	TRBV18	.	TRBJ1-2	CASSPDRGRGANYGYTF	TGTGCCAGCTCACCGGACAGGGGGCGCGGGGCTAACTATGGCTACACCTTC
.	TRBV21-1	.	TRBJ1-4	CASSKMRDRGPHNEKLFF	TGTGCCAGCAGCAAAATGCGGGACAGGGGGCCGCATAATGAAAAACTGTTTTTT
TRBD1	TRBV2	.	TRBJ2-2	CASKVQDRSNTGELFF	TGTGCCAGCAAGGTACAGGACAGGAGCAACACCGGGGAGCTGTTTTTT
TRBD1	TRBV29-1	once	TRBJ1-2	CSGGQGGGYTF	TGCAGCGGCGGACAGGGGGGTGGCTACACCTTC
TRBD2	TRBV4-2	.	TRBJ2-3	CASSQPGGAGTDTQYF	TGTGCCAGCAGCCAACCCGGGGGGGCCGGTACAGATACGCAGTATTTT
.	TRBV4-1	.	TRBJ1-6	CASSLWTDYNSPLHF	TGCGCCAGCAGCCTATGGACTGATTATAATTCACCCCTCCACTTT
TRBD1	TRBV6-5	.	TRBJ2-2	CASIPGQGGTGELFF	TGTGCCAGCATCCCGGGACAGGGAGGAACCGGGGAGCTGTTTTTT
.	TRBV5-4	.	TRBJ2-7	CASSSKSGTNSYEQYF	TGTGCCAGCAGCTCGAAATCAGGTACTAATTCCTACGAGCAGTACTTC
TRBD2	TRBV15	.	TRBJ2-5	CATSRAGALETQYF	TGTGCCACCAGCAGGGCGGGAGCTCTGGAGACCCAGTACTTC
.	TRBV6-2/TRBV6-3	.	TRBJ2-7	CASSPGLFDEQYF	TGTGCCAGCAGTCCCGGACTATTCGACGAGCAGTACTTC
.	TRBV30	.	TRBJ1-2	CAWSRANYGYTF	TGTGCCTGGAGCAGGGCTAACTATGGCTACACCTTC
.	TRBV6-6	few	TRBJ2-7	CASTDSYEQYF	TGTGCCAGCACCGACTCCTACGAGCAGTACTTC
.	TRBV24-1	.	TRBJ2-3	CATRPGGSTDTQYF	TGTGCCACCAGGCCCGGGGGAAGCACAGATACGCAGTATTTT